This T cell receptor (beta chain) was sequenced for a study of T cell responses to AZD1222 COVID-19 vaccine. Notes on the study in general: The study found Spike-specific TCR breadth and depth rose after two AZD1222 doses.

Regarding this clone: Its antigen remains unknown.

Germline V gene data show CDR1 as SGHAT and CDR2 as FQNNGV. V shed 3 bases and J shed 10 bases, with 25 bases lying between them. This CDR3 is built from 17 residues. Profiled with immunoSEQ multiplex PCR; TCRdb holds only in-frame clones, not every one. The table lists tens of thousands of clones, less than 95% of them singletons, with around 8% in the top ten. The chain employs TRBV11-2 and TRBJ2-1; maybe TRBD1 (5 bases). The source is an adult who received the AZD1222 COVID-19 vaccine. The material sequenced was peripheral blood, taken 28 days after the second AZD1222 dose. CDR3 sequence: CASSLGPVGIVRWEQFF. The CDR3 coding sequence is TGTGCCAGCAGCTTGGGGCCAGTGGGGATAGTGCGATGGGAGCAGTTCTTC.